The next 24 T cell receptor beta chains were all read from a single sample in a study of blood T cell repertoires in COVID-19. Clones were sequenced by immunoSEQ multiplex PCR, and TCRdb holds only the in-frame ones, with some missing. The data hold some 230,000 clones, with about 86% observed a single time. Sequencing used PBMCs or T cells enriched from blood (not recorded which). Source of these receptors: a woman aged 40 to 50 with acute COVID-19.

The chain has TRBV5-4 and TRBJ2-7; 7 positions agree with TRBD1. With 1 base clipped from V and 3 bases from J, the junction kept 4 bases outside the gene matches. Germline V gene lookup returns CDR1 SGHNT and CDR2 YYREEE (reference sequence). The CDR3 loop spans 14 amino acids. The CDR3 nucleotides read TGTGCCAGCAGCTTGCAGGGGGTTTACTACGAGCAGTACTTC. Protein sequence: CASSLQGVYYEQYF. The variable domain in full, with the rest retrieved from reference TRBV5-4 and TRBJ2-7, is ETGVTQSPTHLIKTRGQQVTLRCSSQSGHNTVSWYQQALGQGPQFIFQYYREEENGRGNFPPRFSGLQFPNYSSELNVNALELDDSALYLCASSLQGVYYEQYFGPGTRLTVT.

The CDR3 reads CASSYKGELNQPQHF. The CDR3 DNA reads as TGTGCCAGCAGTTACAAGGGAGAGCTTAATCAGCCCCAGCATTTT. The J gene is TRBJ1-5, the V gene TRBV6-5; unclear D gene. Germline V gives CDR1 MNHEY, CDR2 SVGAGI. This CDR3 is 15 amino acids long. The germline V and J ends were trimmed by 2 bases and 4 bases, with 12 bases remaining between them.

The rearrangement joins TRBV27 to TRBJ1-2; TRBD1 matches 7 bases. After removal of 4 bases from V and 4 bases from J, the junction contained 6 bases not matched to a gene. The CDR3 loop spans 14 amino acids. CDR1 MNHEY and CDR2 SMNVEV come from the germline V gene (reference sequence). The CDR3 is CASSSGQFSYGYTF. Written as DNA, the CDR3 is TGTGCCAGCAGTTCGGGACAGTTTTCCTATGGCTACACCTTC.

The chain's CDR3 is CASSQESMVAGPTDTQYF. CDR3 DNA sequence: TGCGCCAGCAGCCAAGAATCGATGGTAGCGGGGCCCACAGATACGCAGTATTTT. The chain couples TRBV4-1 to TRBJ2-3; 8 positions match TRBD2. After removal of 0 bases from V and 2 bases from J, the junction contained 10 bases not matched to a gene. Germline V gene sequence: CDR1 MGHRA, CDR2 YSYEKL. The CDR3 totals 18 residues.

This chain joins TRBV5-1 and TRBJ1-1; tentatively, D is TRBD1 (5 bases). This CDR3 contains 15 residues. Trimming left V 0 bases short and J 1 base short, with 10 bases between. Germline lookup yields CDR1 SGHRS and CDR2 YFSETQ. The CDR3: CASSLDGQGNTEAFF. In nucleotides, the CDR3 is TGCGCCAGCAGCTTGGATGGGCAGGGGAACACTGAAGCTTTCTTT.

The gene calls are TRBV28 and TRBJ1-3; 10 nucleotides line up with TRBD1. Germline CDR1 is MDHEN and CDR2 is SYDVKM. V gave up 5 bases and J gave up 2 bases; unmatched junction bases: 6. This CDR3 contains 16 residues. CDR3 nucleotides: TGTGCCAGCAGTCTGACAGGGGGCGGTACTGGAAACACCATATATTTT. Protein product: CASSLTGGGTGNTIYF.

The CDR3 DNA reads as TGTGCCAGCAGCTTAAAACTGGTGGGACAGGGAATAGGTGAGCAGTTCTTC. It encodes CASSLKLVGQGIGEQFF. The chain combines TRBV7-2 with TRBJ2-1; TRBD1 matches 9 bases. J gave up 9 bases and V 2 bases, and 14 bases lay outside the gene matches. The CDR3 sequence is 17 residues long. CDR1 SGHTA and CDR2 FQGNSA come from the germline V gene.

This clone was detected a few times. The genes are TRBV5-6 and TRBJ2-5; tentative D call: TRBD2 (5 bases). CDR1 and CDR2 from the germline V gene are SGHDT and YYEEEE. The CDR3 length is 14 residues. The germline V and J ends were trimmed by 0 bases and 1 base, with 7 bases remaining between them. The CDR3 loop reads CASSLVSAQETQYF. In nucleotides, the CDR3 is TGTGCCAGCAGCTTGGTTAGCGCCCAAGAGACCCAGTACTTC.

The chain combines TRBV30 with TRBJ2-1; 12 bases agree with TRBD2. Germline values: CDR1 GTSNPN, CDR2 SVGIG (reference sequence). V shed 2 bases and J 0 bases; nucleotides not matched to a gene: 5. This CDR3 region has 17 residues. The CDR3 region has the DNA TGTGCCTGGAGTCGTACTAGCGGGGGGCGCTCCTACAATGAGCAGTTCTTC. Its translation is CAWSRTSGGRSYNEQFF.

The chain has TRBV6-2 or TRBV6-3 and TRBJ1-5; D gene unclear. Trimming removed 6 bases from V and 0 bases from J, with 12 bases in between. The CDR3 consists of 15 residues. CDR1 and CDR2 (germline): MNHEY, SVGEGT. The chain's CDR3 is CASSRGEVSNQPQHF. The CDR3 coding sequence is TGTGCCAGCAGCCGCGGTGAGGTTAGCAATCAGCCCCAGCATTTT.

CDR3 DNA: TGTGCCAGCAGAAACCCAGGCGATAGCTCCTATAATTCACCCCTCCACTTT. This codes for CASRNPGDSSYNSPLHF. The chain couples TRBV5-5 to TRBJ1-6; no definite D call. The CDR3 runs to 17 residues. CDR1 is SGHKS, CDR2 YYEKEE, per germline (reference sequence). V gave up 5 bases and J gave up 0 bases, with 15 bases separating them. Supplemented by reference TRBV5-5 and TRBJ1-6, the full variable domain reads DAGVTQSPTHLIKTRGQQVTLRCSPISGHKSVSWYQQVLGQGPQFIFQYYEKEERGRGNFPDRFSARQFPNYSSELNVNALLLGDSALYLCASRNPGDSSYNSPLHFGNGTRLTVT.

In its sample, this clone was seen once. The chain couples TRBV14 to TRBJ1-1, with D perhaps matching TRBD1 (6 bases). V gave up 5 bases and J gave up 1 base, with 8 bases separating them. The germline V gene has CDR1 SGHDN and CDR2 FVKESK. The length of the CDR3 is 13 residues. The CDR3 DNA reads TGTGCCAGCAGCGTACAGGGGAACACTGAAGCTTTCTTT. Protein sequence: CASSVQGNTEAFF.

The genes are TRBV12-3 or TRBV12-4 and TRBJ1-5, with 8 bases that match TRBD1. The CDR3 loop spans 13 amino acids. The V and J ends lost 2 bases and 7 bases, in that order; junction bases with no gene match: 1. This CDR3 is CASSLTGGQPQHF. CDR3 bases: TGTGCCAGCAGTTTAACAGGGGGGCAGCCCCAGCATTTT.

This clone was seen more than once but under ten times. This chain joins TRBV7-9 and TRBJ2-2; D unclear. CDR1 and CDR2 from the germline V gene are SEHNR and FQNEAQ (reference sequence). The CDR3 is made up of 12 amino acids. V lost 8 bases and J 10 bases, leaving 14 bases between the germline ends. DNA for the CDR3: TGTGCCAGCGCGGCCCAGCCAACGGAGCTGTTTTTT. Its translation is CASAAQPTELFF.

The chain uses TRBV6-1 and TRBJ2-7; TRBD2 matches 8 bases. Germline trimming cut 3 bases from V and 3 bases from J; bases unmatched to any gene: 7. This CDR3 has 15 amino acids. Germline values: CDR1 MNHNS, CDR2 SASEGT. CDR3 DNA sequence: TGTGCCAGCAGTGACCACGGACTAGCTCTCTACGAGCAGTACTTC. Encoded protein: CASSDHGLALYEQYF.

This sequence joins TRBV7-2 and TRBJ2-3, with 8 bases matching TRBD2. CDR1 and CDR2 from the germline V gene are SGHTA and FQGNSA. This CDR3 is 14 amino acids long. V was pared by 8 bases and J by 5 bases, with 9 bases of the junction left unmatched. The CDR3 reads CASRTGGPGDTQYF. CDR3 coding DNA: TGTGCCAGCCGCACGGGGGGGCCGGGAGATACGCAGTATTTT.

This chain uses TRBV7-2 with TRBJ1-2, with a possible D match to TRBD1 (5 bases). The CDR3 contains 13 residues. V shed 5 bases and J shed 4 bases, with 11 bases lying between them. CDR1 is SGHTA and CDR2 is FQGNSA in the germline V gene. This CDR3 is CASSLDSFYGYTF. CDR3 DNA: TGTGCCAGCAGCCTCGACAGCTTCTATGGCTACACCTTC.

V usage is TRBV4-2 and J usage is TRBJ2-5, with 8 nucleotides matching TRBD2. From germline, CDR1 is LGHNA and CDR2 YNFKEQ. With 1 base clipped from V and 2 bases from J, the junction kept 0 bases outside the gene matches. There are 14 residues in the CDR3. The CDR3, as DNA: TGTGCCAGCAGCCAAGCGGGAGGGCAAGAGACCCAGTACTTC. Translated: CASSQAGGQETQYF.

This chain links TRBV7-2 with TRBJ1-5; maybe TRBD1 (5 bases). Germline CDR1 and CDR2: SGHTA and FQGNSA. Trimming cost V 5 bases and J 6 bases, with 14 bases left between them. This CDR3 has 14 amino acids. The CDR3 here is CASSQAGHGQPQHF. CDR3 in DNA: TGTGCCAGCAGCCAAGCAGGGCACGGTCAGCCCCAGCATTTT.

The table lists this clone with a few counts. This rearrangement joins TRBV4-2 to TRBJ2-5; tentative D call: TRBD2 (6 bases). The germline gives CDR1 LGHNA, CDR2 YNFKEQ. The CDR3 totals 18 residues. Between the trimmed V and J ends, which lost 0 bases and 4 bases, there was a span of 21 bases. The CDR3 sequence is CASSQDLGRTLGGETQYF. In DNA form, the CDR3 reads TGTGCCAGCAGCCAAGATTTAGGCCGGACCCTGGGGGGAGAGACCCAGTACTTC.

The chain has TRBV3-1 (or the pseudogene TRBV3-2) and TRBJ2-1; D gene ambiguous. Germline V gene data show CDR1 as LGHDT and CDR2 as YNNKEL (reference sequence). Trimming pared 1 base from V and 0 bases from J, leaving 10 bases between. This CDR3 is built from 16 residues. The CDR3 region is CASSQGSLSSYNEQFF. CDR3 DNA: TGTGCCAGCAGCCAAGGAAGCCTGAGCTCCTACAATGAGCAGTTCTTC.

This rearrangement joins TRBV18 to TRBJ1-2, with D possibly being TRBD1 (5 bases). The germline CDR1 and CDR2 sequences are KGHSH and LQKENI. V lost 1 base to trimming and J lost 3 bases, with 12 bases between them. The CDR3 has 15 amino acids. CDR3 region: CASSPQGSGYYGYTF. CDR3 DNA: TGTGCCAGCTCACCACAGGGGTCAGGGTACTATGGCTACACCTTC.

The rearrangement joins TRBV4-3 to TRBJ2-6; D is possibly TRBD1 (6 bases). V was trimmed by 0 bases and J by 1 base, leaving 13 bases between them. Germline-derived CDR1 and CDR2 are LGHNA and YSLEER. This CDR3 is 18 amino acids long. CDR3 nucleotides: TGCGCCAGCAGCCAAGAAGGTTCTACAGGGTCTGGGGCCAACGTCCTGACTTTC. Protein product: CASSQEGSTGSGANVLTF.

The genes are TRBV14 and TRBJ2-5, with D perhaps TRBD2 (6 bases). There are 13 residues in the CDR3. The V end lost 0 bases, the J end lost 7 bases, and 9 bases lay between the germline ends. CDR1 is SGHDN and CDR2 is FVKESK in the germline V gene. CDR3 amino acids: CASSQEGGATQYF. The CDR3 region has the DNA TGTGCCAGCAGCCAAGAGGGGGGAGCGACCCAGTACTTC.